What follows are 27 T cell receptor beta chains derived from one specimen sequenced in a study of shared clonotypes between healthy human individuals. Measured with immunoSEQ multiplex PCR; TCRdb has only the in-frame clones, and not every one. The table lists around 690,000 clones, 80% to 95% of them singletons. The sample was memory CD8+ T cells from PBMCs. Subset described: CD45RO+ cells pooled with CCR7-negative TemRA cells. Source of these receptors: a man aged 18-30 years in good health. Some clones in this sample may be carry-over from other donors' samples.

CDR3 protein: CASSGAGGATEAFF. The CDR3 DNA sequence: TGTGCCAGCAGTGGGGCAGGGGGAGCCACTGAAGCTTTCTTT. This chain links TRBV2 with TRBJ1-1; 7 nucleotides agree with TRBD1. The ends lost 4 bases at V and 4 bases at J; junction bases unmatched: 6. CDR3 length: 14 residues. The germline gives CDR1 SNHLY, CDR2 FYNNEI.

The rearrangement joins TRBV14 to TRBJ2-7; D is undetermined. V dropped 3 bases and J dropped 6 bases, with 15 bases sitting between them. CDR3 length: 14 amino acids. Germline V CDR1 and CDR2: SGHDN, FVKESK. CDR3 sequence reads: CASSHQMVAGEQYF. The CDR3 DNA follows: TGTGCCAGCAGCCACCAAATGGTTGCTGGCGAGCAGTACTTC.

The genes are TRBV19 and TRBJ2-6; D call uncertain. Trimming removed 4 bases at V and 0 bases at J, with 10 bases between. CDR3 size: 16 residues. Germline V gene sequence: CDR1 LNHDA, CDR2 SQIVND (reference sequence). CDR3 nucleotides: TGTGCCAGTAGTAGCCAAATATACTCTGGGGCCAACGTCCTGACTTTC. Translated, it gives CASSSQIYSGANVLTF.

This chain joins TRBV6-6 and TRBJ2-7; possibly TRBD2 for D (5 bases). Trimming pared 7 bases from V and 3 bases from J, leaving 13 bases between. CDR3 length equals 13 residues. The germline CDR1 and CDR2 sequences are MNHNY and SVGAGI (reference sequence). CDR3 DNA sequence: TGTGCCAGCAATCGAGGGAATGACTACGAGCAGTACTTC. Amino acid sequence: CASNRGNDYEQYF.

The chain carries TRBV18 and TRBJ1-1, with 11 nucleotides matching TRBD1. CDR3 size: 16 residues. Trimming took 3 bases from V and 5 from J; bases not matched to a gene: 8. Germline V gives CDR1 KGHSH, CDR2 LQKENI. The CDR3 region is CASSPEDRGLETEAFF. The DNA of the CDR3 is TGTGCCAGCTCACCGGAGGACAGGGGGCTGGAGACTGAAGCTTTCTTT.

The rearrangement uses TRBV7-9 and TRBJ2-1; the match to TRBD2 covers 13 bases. The CDR3 spans 18 residues. Germline CDR1 and CDR2: SEHNR and FQNEAQ (reference sequence). The V gene end was trimmed by 6 bases and the J gene end by 1 base; junction bases not matched to a gene: 9. CDR3 protein: CASSYGLAGVGSYNEQFF. The CDR3 DNA reads as TGTGCCAGCAGTTACGGACTAGCGGGAGTTGGATCCTACAATGAGCAGTTCTTC.

The chain combines TRBV19 with TRBJ2-7; TRBD2 agrees at 8 bases. Germline CDR1 and CDR2: LNHDA and SQIVND (reference sequence). The CDR3 is 16 amino acids. J was trimmed by 2 bases and V by 3 bases; bases with no gene match: 9. This chain's CDR3 is CASSMAFREGPYEQYF. DNA of the CDR3: TGTGCCAGTAGTATGGCGTTTCGGGAGGGCCCCTACGAGCAGTACTTC.

This chain uses TRBV5-1 with TRBJ1-1, with a tentative D call TRBD1 (6 bases). Per germline, CDR1 SGHRS and CDR2 YFSETQ. V was shortened by 4 bases and J by 6 bases, with 16 bases between the two germline ends. This CDR3 comprises 14 residues. The CDR3 bases are TGCGCCAGCAGCACTCACAGGGAAGTAGCTGAAGCTTTCTTT. Its protein product is CASSTHREVAEAFF.

The chain is built from TRBV9 and TRBJ2-3; 10 positions match TRBD2. V trimming: 2 bases; J trimming: 2 bases; junction bases outside the gene matches: 8. CDR1 and CDR2 from the germline V gene are SGDLS and YYNGEE. The CDR3 runs to 17 residues. The chain's CDR3 is CASSVGALAGPTDTQYF. The CDR3 region has the DNA TGTGCCAGCAGCGTTGGAGCACTAGCGGGACCCACAGATACGCAGTATTTT.

The chain couples TRBV27 to TRBJ2-1; 10 bases map to TRBD2. V was pared by 5 bases and J by 2 bases, with 6 bases of the junction left unmatched. The germline gives CDR1 MNHEY, CDR2 SMNVEV (reference sequence). The CDR3 is 16 amino acids. The CDR3 loop is CASSPGTSGAYNEQFF. The CDR3 DNA follows: TGTGCCAGCAGTCCCGGAACTAGCGGGGCCTACAATGAGCAGTTCTTC.

The gene calls are TRBV9 and TRBJ1-1; weak D call: TRBD1 (6 bases). Trimming took 4 bases from V and 5 from J, leaving 15 bases between them. Per germline, CDR1 SGDLS and CDR2 YYNGEE. The CDR3 is 14 amino acids. The CDR3 DNA follows: TGTGCCAGCAGCTTGACATCAGGGGTGACTGAAGCTTTCTTT. It translates to CASSLTSGVTEAFF.

V usage is TRBV27 and J usage is TRBJ1-1; D is possibly TRBD1 (5 bases). The CDR3 length is 16 residues. V was clipped by 4 bases and J by 4 bases, with 19 bases between them. From germline, CDR1 is MNHEY and CDR2 SMNVEV (reference sequence). The CDR3, as DNA: TGTGCCAGCAGTTGGGGAGGAGGGGTGGGGCCCACTGAAGCTTTCTTT. As protein: CASSWGGGVGPTEAFF.

This clone was seen a few times. Other DNA sequences in this sample translate to the same CDR3. The chain couples TRBV9 to TRBJ2-2; possible D gene TRBD2, 5 bases. The CDR3 is made up of 12 amino acids. V was pared by 6 bases and J by 3 bases, with 6 bases between. Germline CDR1 reads SGDLS; CDR2 reads YYNGEE. The CDR3 bases are TGTGCCAGCACCGGGGACACCGGGGAGCTGTTTTTT. It codes for CASTGDTGELFF.

This clone showed up just once. The gene calls are TRBV11-2 and TRBJ2-2, with TRBD1 matching over 10 bases. V was pared by 6 bases and J by 6 bases, with 7 bases of the junction left unmatched. The germline gives CDR1 SGHAT, CDR2 FQNNGV. The CDR3 runs 15 residues. CDR3 DNA: TGTGCCAGCAGTGGGGGGACAGGGGCCCCCGGGGAGCTGTTTTTT. It translates to CASSGGTGAPGELFF.

The chain couples TRBV28 to TRBJ2-7, with D unclear. CDR1 is MDHEN, CDR2 SYDVKM, per germline. CDR3 size: 14 residues. V was cut by 4 bases and J by 4 bases, with 14 bases left in between. CDR3 sequence (DNA): TGTGCCAGCAGTTCCTCTATCCGGATTTACGAGCAGTACTTC. This encodes CASSSSIRIYEQYF.

This clone was detected once. The V and J genes are TRBV6-1 and TRBJ2-5; TRBD2 might be the D (6 bases). Germline assignment: CDR1 MNHNS and CDR2 SASEGT. The V end lost 10 bases, the J end lost 5 bases, and 20 bases lay between the germline ends. CDR3 size: 14 residues. CDR3 sequence (DNA): TGTGCCATCATGACTAGGAGGGCCCTGGAGACCCAGTACTTC. Encoded protein: CAIMTRRALETQYF.

The V call is TRBV15, the J call TRBJ2-7, with TRBD2 matching 7 bases. This CDR3 spans 16 amino acids. The V gene end was trimmed by 3 bases and the J gene end by 3 bases; junction bases not matched to a gene: 11. CDR1 and CDR2 from the germline V gene are LNHNV and YYDKDF (reference sequence). CDR3 region: CATSSSREAPFYEQYF. In DNA, the CDR3 is TGTGCCACCAGCAGCAGCCGGGAGGCCCCCTTCTACGAGCAGTACTTC. Full variable domain (outside the CDR3, taken from reference TRBV15 and TRBJ2-7): DAMVIQNPRYQVTQFGKPVTLSCSQTLNHNVMYWYQQKSSQAPKLLFHYYDKDFNNEADTPDNFQSRRPNTSFCFLDIRSPGLGDTAMYLCATSSSREAPFYEQYFGPGTRLTVT.

This chain uses TRBV28 with TRBJ1-2; 7 bases align to TRBD1. V lost 6 bases, J lost 5 bases, and 9 bases stayed unmatched. CDR3 length: 14 amino acids. Germline V lookup: CDR1 MDHEN, CDR2 SYDVKM. The CDR3 DNA is TGTGCCAGCAGACCCCAAGGCAGGGGGTATGGCTACACCTTC. This encodes CASRPQGRGYGYTF.

The rearrangement links TRBV7-4 to TRBJ2-1; 8 bases align to TRBD1. With 7 bases clipped from V and 10 bases from J, the junction kept 24 bases outside the gene matches. Germline assignment: CDR1 SGHVT and CDR2 SQSDAQ. The CDR3 totals 18 residues. The CDR3 sequence is CASNPTSHSRGRTGEQFF. DNA for the CDR3: TGTGCCAGCAACCCCACATCCCATAGCAGGGGGCGGACGGGGGAGCAGTTCTTC.

The rearrangement uses TRBV9 and TRBJ2-7, with TRBD2 as a possible D gene (5 bases). Germline loops: CDR1 SGDLS, CDR2 YYNGEE. With 0 bases removed from V and 3 bases from J, the gap between germline ends came to 10 bases. The CDR3 consists of 14 residues. The CDR3 nucleotides read TGTGCCAGCAGCGTAGCTTCAGGACTCTACGAGCAGTACTTC. Translating gives CASSVASGLYEQYF.

This chain links TRBV4-2 with TRBJ1-3; 8 nucleotides align to TRBD1. The CDR3 totals 17 residues. V was clipped by 0 bases and J by 5 bases; unmatched bases: 9. CDR1 LGHNA and CDR2 YNFKEQ come from the germline V gene. The CDR3 DNA sequence: TGTGCCAGCAGCCAAGAGGGAAGGGACAGGAGGAGAAACACCATATATTTT. It encodes CASSQEGRDRRRNTIYF.

The V gene is TRBV28, the J gene TRBJ2-5; D may be TRBD2 (7 bases). The CDR3 has 16 amino acids. V dropped 6 bases and J dropped 5 bases, with 22 bases sitting between them. Germline CDR1 is MDHEN and CDR2 is SYDVKM. CDR3 nucleotides: TGTGCCAGCAGCCAGTGGGGGGGCGCGGGTGGTGAGACCCAGTACTTC. Protein product: CASSQWGGAGGETQYF.

This chain connects TRBV5-1 to TRBJ1-1; D perhaps matches TRBD1 (6 bases). CDR1 is SGHRS and CDR2 is YFSETQ in the germline V gene. V was clipped by 2 bases and J by 4 bases, with 9 bases between them. The CDR3 loop spans 13 amino acids. The chain's CDR3 is CASSFGGLTEAFF. In DNA form, the CDR3 reads TGCGCCAGCAGCTTCGGGGGGCTCACTGAAGCTTTCTTT.

This clone was counted once. The chain employs TRBV21-1 and TRBJ2-7; the table's D gene call, TRBD2, was not cross checked with the DNA. TRBV21-1 is classified as a pseudogene. The CDR3 runs to 16 residues. CDR3 sequence (DNA): TGTGCCAGCAGCAACCCGACTAGCGGGGCCTCCTACGAGCAGTACTTC. Its protein product is CASSNPTSGASYEQYF.

This clone was seen a single time. V and J are TRBV18 and TRBJ2-7; D could derive from TRBD1 or TRBD2 (5 bases each). The CDR3 runs to 15 residues. Germline CDR1 reads KGHSH; CDR2 reads LQKENI. V shed 3 bases and J shed 2 bases, with 14 bases lying between them. CDR3 coding DNA: TGTGCCAGCTCACCCCCTCGACGGGGCCCCTACGAGCAGTACTTC. Translated, it gives CASSPPRRGPYEQYF.

The V and J genes are TRBV6-1 and TRBJ1-2; maybe TRBD1 (5 bases). The CDR3 runs to 13 residues. Per germline, CDR1 MNHNS and CDR2 SASEGT. V lost 7 bases and J lost 6, with 15 bases in between. The CDR3 is CASNPGTKDGYTF. The CDR3 DNA sequence: TGTGCCAGCAATCCAGGGACGAAAGATGGCTACACCTTC.

This clone was seen a handful of times. The gene calls are TRBV2 and TRBJ1-5, with D maybe TRBD1 (6 bases). CDR1 and CDR2 from the germline V gene are SNHLY and FYNNEI. Trimming stripped 7 bases from V and 5 bases from J, with 18 bases between. The CDR3 loop spans 15 amino acids. The CDR3, as DNA: TGTGCCAGCACCAACTCAGGGGTTCGCGATCAGCCCCAGCATTTT. Protein: CASTNSGVRDQPQHF.